This TCR beta chain emerged from a study of human T cells and chemical hapten exposure. V dropped 0 bases and J dropped 2 bases, with 13 bases sitting between them. The germline V gene has CDR1 MNHEY and CDR2 SMNVEV (reference sequence). The CDR3 covers 16 residues. The time point: patch test 2, 6 weeks after DPC sensitization. Treatment specified: therapeutic diphenylcyclopropenone sensitization with weekly scalp DPC. Via MiXCR, TCRdb re-called the RACE reads, giving one row per CDR3 protein. The table includes 80,000 to 95,000 distinct CDR3 sequences, about 10% detected once. The specimen comprised whole blood, sampled in connection with sensitization to the hapten diphenylcyclopropenone (DPC). The TCR sequence derives from a man aged 35 to 55 with alopecia areata. Some clones in this sample may be carry-over from other donors' samples. This rearrangement joins TRBV27 to TRBJ1-1; D unresolved. CDR3 in amino acids: CASSLSGGLINTEAFF. CDR3 nucleotide sequence: TGTGCCAGCAGTTTATCGGGAGGGCTGATTAACACTGAAGCTTTCTTT.